Shown below are 6 T cell receptor beta chains from a single sample sequenced in a study of blood T cell repertoires in COVID-19. The repertoire was sequenced with immunoSEQ multiplex PCR; TCRdb's copy has only in-frame clones and lacks some. This table holds roughly 160,000 clones, approximately 83% found once. Sequenced input: peripheral blood. The source is a man between 60 and 75 years old with acute or convalescent COVID-19.

The chain combines TRBV7-9 with TRBJ2-7, with D hard to call. The CDR3 extends over 15 amino acids. V was shortened by 4 bases and J by 5 bases, with 18 bases between the two germline ends. Germline lookup yields CDR1 SEHNR and CDR2 FQNEAQ (reference sequence). CDR3 bases: TGTGCCAGCAGCTCAAACCTGGCTTTGATCGACGAGCAGTACTTC. This sequence encodes CASSSNLALIDEQYF.

J is TRBJ1-2 and V is TRBV29-1, with TRBD1 matching 8 bases. CDR3 length: 15 residues. V shed 4 bases, J shed 13 bases, and the junction held 20 bases outside the gene matches. The germline V gene encodes CDR1 SQVTM and CDR2 ANQGSEA. Here the CDR3 DNA reads TGCAGCGTTGTTGGGGACCGACAGGGGCTTTATGGGTCCACCTTC. Translating gives CSVVGDRQGLYGSTF.

This sequence joins TRBV7-9 and TRBJ1-5; D may be TRBD1 (6 bases). CDR1 is SEHNR, CDR2 FQNEAQ, per germline (reference sequence). Trimming stripped 5 bases from V and 3 bases from J, with 11 bases between. The CDR3 runs to 14 residues. CDR3 DNA: TGTGCCAGCAGCACCTGGGACACCAATCAGCCCCAGCATTTT. It specifies CASSTWDTNQPQHF.

This clone showed up just once. This chain connects TRBV5-1 to TRBJ2-3; D remains unclear. CDR3 size: 13 residues. Looked up from germline, CDR1 is SGHRS and CDR2 is YFSETQ. Trimming left V 0 bases short and J 4 bases short, with 6 bases between. The CDR3 sequence: CASSLGASDTQYF. CDR3 sequence (DNA): TGCGCCAGCAGCTTGGGCGCTTCAGATACGCAGTATTTT.

The chain combines TRBV9 with TRBJ2-7; 11 nucleotides match TRBD2. Germline loops: CDR1 SGDLS, CDR2 YYNGEE. This CDR3 has 16 residues. The junction had 6 bases not matched to a gene; V was cut back by 4 bases and J by 0 bases. The CDR3 coding sequence is TGTGCCAGCAGCATGGGACTAGCGGATTACTCCTACGAGCAGTACTTC. This codes for CASSMGLADYSYEQYF.

The chain joins TRBV6-5 to TRBJ1-1, with a possible D match to TRBD1 (5 bases). With 0 bases removed from V and 7 bases from J, the gap between germline ends came to 12 bases. The CDR3 has 14 residues. Per germline, CDR1 MNHEY and CDR2 SVGAGI. The CDR3 protein is CASSYSWQQGEAFF. DNA for the CDR3: TGTGCCAGCAGTTACTCTTGGCAGCAGGGTGAAGCTTTCTTT.